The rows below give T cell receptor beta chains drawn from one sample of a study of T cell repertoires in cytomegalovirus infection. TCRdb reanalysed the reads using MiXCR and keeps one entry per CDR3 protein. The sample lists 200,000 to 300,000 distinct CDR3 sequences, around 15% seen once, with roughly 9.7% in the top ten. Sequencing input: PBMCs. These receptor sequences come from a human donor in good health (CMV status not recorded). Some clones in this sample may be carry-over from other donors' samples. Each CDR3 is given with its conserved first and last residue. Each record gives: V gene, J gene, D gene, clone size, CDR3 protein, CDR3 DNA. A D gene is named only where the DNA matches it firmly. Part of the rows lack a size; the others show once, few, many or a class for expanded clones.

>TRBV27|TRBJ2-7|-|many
CASSLSSFGVYEQYF
TGTGCCAGCAGTTTATCGAGTTTCGGGGTCTACGAGCAGTACTTC
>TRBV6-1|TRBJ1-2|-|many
CASSEGINTF
TGTGCCAGCAGTGAAGGGATCAACACCTTC
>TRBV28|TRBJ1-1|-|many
CASSLSVFQNTEAFF
TGTGCCAGCAGTTTGTCCGTGTTTCAGAACACTGAAGCTTTCTTT
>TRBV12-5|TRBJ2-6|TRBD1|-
CASGTGSGANVLTF
TGTGCTAGTGGGACAGGGTCTGGGGCCAACGTCCTGACTTTC
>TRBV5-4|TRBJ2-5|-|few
CASSLAAGSRQETQYF
TGTGCCAGCAGCTTGGCGGCGGGAAGTCGGCAAGAGACCCAGTACTTC
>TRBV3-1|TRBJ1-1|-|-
CASSQWARGTEAFF
TGTGCCAGCAGCCAATGGGCGCGTGGGACTGAAGCTTTCTTT
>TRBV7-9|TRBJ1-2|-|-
CASSSPLTGTGYTF
TGTGCCAGCAGCTCCCCCTTGACAGGTACCGGCTACACCTTC
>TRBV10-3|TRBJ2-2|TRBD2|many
CAISEAAGGGTGELFF
TGTGCCATCAGTGAGGCAGCGGGGGGCGGCACCGGGGAGCTGTTTTTT
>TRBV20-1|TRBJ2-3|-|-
CSARVLTDTQYF
TGCAGTGCTAGAGTTTTGACGGATACGCAGTATTTT
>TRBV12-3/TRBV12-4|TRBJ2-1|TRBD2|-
CASSPRTSGAYNEQFF
TGTGCCAGCAGTCCTCGGACTAGCGGGGCCTACAATGAGCAGTTCTTC
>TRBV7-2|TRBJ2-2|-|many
CASSLDWTTGELFF
TGTGCCAGCAGCTTAGACTGGACCACCGGGGAGCTGTTTTTT
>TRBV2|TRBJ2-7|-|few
CASSDQDRRINF
TGTGCCAGCAGTGATCAGGACAGACGGATTAACTTC
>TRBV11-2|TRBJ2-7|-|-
CASSSAGIGEQYF
TGTGCCAGCAGCTCAGCGGGCATTGGGGAGCAGTACTTC
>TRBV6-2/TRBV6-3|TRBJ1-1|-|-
CASSTTMVGTEAFF
TGTGCCAGCAGCACAACAATGGTTGGCACTGAAGCTTTCTTT
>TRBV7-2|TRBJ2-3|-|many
CASAQVQEDTQYF
TGTGCCAGCGCACAGGTACAAGAAGATACGCAGTATTTT
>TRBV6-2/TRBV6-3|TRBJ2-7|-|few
CASSYFVYEQYF
TGTGCCAGCAGTTATTTCGTCTACGAGCAGTACTTC
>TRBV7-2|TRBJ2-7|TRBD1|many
CASKDRGLRGDEQYF
TGTGCCAGCAAGGACAGGGGGCTCCGCGGGGACGAGCAGTACTTC
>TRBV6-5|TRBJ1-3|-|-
CASSYSEGSRYAGNTIYF
TGTGCCAGCAGTTACTCGGAGGGCTCAAGATATGCTGGAAACACCATATATTTT
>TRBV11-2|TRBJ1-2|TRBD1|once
CASSLGLRDRGSYGYTF
TGTGCCAGCAGCTTAGGCCTAAGGGACAGGGGAAGTTATGGCTACACCTTC
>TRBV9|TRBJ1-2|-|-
CASSVENGRYGYTF
TGTGCCAGCAGCGTAGAGAATGGGAGGTATGGCTACACCTTC
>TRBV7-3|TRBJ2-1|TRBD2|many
CASSSGTSGYNEQFF
TGTGCCAGCAGCAGCGGGACTAGCGGGTACAATGAGCAGTTCTTC